The 5 T cell receptor beta chains below come from one sample, sequenced in a study of T cell responses to AZD1222 COVID-19 vaccine. Sequenced by immunoSEQ multiplex PCR; TCRdb stores in-frame clones only, minus some. The sample lists some 100,000 clones, 80% to 95% occurring once. The specimen comprised peripheral blood, sampled on day 0 of AZD1222 vaccination. Receptor source: an adult in good health.

The gene calls are TRBV28 and TRBJ2-5; D might be TRBD2 (5 bases). The V end lost 2 bases, the J end lost 6 bases, and 13 bases lay between the germline ends. This CDR3 spans 14 amino acids. Germline V gene lookup returns CDR1 MDHEN and CDR2 SYDVKM. The CDR3 here is CASSLERPMKTQYF. The CDR3 DNA follows: TGTGCCAGCAGTTTAGAGCGGCCCATGAAGACCCAGTACTTC.

The chain carries TRBV9 and TRBJ1-2; 9 bases are shared with TRBD1. V shed 3 bases and J 8 bases; nucleotides not matched to a gene: 8. Germline V gene lookup returns CDR1 SGDLS and CDR2 YYNGEE. This CDR3 spans 14 amino acids. The CDR3 sequence is CASSGGQGERGYTF. Here the CDR3 DNA reads TGTGCCAGCAGCGGGGGACAGGGTGAAAGAGGCTACACCTTC.

The chain recombines TRBV6-5 with TRBJ2-3; D not certain. Germline values: CDR1 MNHEY, CDR2 SVGAGI. CDR3 size: 13 residues. The V and J ends lost 7 bases and 5 bases respectively, with 13 bases between them. As DNA, the CDR3 is TGTGCCAGCACGAAACTATTAGGAGATACGCAGTATTTT. This codes for CASTKLLGDTQYF.

The chain is built from TRBV28 and TRBJ1-6; D is possibly TRBD1 (6 bases). Germline V gene lookup returns CDR1 MDHEN and CDR2 SYDVKM. The germline V and J ends were trimmed by 3 bases and 8 bases, with 14 bases remaining between them. The CDR3 is 15 residues long. The CDR3 DNA reads TGTGCCAGCAGTTTGCCTCTGGGGGCGGATTCACCCCTCCACTTT. Protein sequence: CASSLPLGADSPLHF.

This chain uses TRBV28 with TRBJ1-1, with D uncertain. V was cut by 3 bases and J by 11 bases, with 13 bases left in between. From germline, CDR1 is MDHEN and CDR2 SYDVKM. The CDR3 is 12 residues long. The CDR3 region is CASSFVFAGAFF. DNA for the CDR3: TGTGCCAGCAGTTTCGTCTTTGCGGGTGCTTTCTTT. The whole variable domain, filled in from reference TRBV28 and TRBJ1-1, reads DVKVTQSSRYLVKRTGEKVFLECVQDMDHENMFWYRQDPGLGLRLIYFSYDVKMKEKGDIPEGYSVSREKKERFSLILESASTNQTSMYLCASSFVFAGAFFGQGTRLTVV.